The entry below gives a single TCR beta chain sequence along with its context. Its antigen is unidentified. Trimming stripped 0 bases from V and 0 bases from J, with 6 bases between. Germline V gene lookup returns CDR1 MNHEY and CDR2 SMNVEV (reference sequence). This CDR3 has 14 amino acids. These data belong to a study of long-term antiretroviral therapy in people with HIV. Treatment for all HIV-infected participants took place in the United States. Investigators performed immunoSEQ version v3.0 at survey level. TCRdb's copy holds only in-frame clones and misses some; the assay was immunoSEQ multiplex PCR. The table includes approximately 37,000 clones, 75% to 90% detected once. General study results and limits: Pre-ART expanded TRB clones stayed dominant throughout, though often decreasing after ART.

Sequences were derived from unsorted PBMCs, sampled 1 year after starting antiretroviral therapy. The chain carries TRBV27 and TRBJ2-7; no firm D call. This TCR came from a man between 18 and 29 years old with HIV. CDR3: CASSLSWSSYEQYF. For the CDR3, the DNA is TGTGCCAGCAGTTTATCGTGGAGCTCCTACGAGCAGTACTTC.